Listed below are T cell receptor beta chains from one sample, sequenced in a study of T cell repertoires in breast cancer. MiXCR, run by TCRdb on the emulsion pairing reads, gives a single entry per CDR3 protein. The sample yields tens of thousands of distinct CDR3 sequences, about 50% seen once. Source material: CD8+ T cells. These receptor sequences come from a pool of human donors with breast cancer or a healthy control (not recorded which). The CDR3 runs from the conserved cysteine through the conserved F or W. Each record gives: V gene, D gene, clone size, J gene, CDR3 protein, CDR3 DNA. D genes are given only for firm matches. Where a row states a size, it is once, few, many or the class of an expanded clone; other rows omit it.

V: TRBV7-6
D: -
size: -
J: TRBJ2-3
CDR3: CASSPRGDIVATDTQYF
DNA: TGTGCCAGCAGCCCAAGGGGCGATATTGTAGCCACAGATACGCAGTATTTT

V: TRBV2
D: -
size: -
J: TRBJ1-1
CDR3: CASRSSLEALF
DNA: TGTGCCAGCAGAAGCAGTCTTGAAGCTCTCTTT

V: TRBV25-1
D: -
size: few
J: TRBJ2-7
CDR3: CASRGKWENSYEQYF
DNA: TGTGCCAGCAGGGGAAAATGGGAAAACTCCTACGAGCAGTACTTC

V: TRBV4-1
D: -
size: many
J: TRBJ1-3
CDR3: CASSQGVYRIGNTIYF
DNA: TGCGCCAGCAGCCAAGGGGTCTATCGTATAGGAAACACCATATATTTT

V: TRBV27
D: -
size: -
J: TRBJ2-1
CDR3: CANTLSRGAYNEQFF
DNA: TGTGCCAACACCCTAAGCCGCGGGGCCTACAATGAGCAGTTTTTC

V: TRBV7-2
D: -
size: -
J: TRBJ1-1
CDR3: CASSPSGMSTEAFF
DNA: TGTGCCAGCAGCCCGTCGGGTATGAGCACTGAAGCTTTCTTT

V: TRBV14
D: -
size: few
J: TRBJ1-2
CDR3: CASSQDKVWGSYGYTF
DNA: TGTGCCAGCAGCCAAGATAAAGTCTGGGGGAGCTATGGCTACACCTTC

V: TRBV7-9
D: -
size: few
J: TRBJ2-1
CDR3: CASSPRRGFDNEQFF
DNA: TGTGCCAGCAGTCCCCGCAGGGGATTCGACAATGAGCAGTTCTTC

V: TRBV6-1
D: -
size: few
J: TRBJ1-2
CDR3: CASSEVAGENYGYTF
DNA: TGTGCCAGCAGTGAAGTGGCAGGGGAGAACTATGGCTACACCTTC

V: TRBV9
D: TRBD1
size: few
J: TRBJ2-5
CDR3: CASSVAGGQETQYF
DNA: TGTGCCAGCAGCGTAGCAGGGGGACAAGAGACCCAGTACTTC

V: TRBV27
D: -
size: many
J: TRBJ2-1
CDR3: CASSLLFPYNEQFF
DNA: TGTGCCAGCAGTTTACTTTTTCCCTACAATGAGCAGTTCTTC

V: TRBV11-2
D: -
size: -
J: TRBJ2-7
CDR3: CASSLSDDDSYEQYF
DNA: TGTGCCAGCAGCTTATCAGACGACGATTCCTACGAGCAGTACTTC

V: TRBV6-5
D: -
size: many
J: TRBJ1-5
CDR3: CASSYSGRDQPQHF
DNA: TGTGCCAGCAGTTACTCGGGCAGGGATCAGCCCCAGCATTTT

V: TRBV25-1
D: TRBD1
size: -
J: TRBJ2-3
CDR3: CASSDGGQGTDTQYF
DNA: TGTGCCAGCAGTGACGGGGGACAGGGGACAGATACGCAGTATTTT

V: TRBV19
D: -
size: few
J: TRBJ2-1
CDR3: CASSISSVSYNEQFF
DNA: TGTGCCAGTAGTATATCGAGCGTATCCTACAATGAGCAGTTCTTC

V: TRBV6-2/TRBV6-3
D: -
size: -
J: TRBJ1-5
CDR3: CASSYVHNQPQHF
DNA: TGTGCCAGCAGTTACGTCCACAATCAGCCCCAGCATTTT

V: TRBV20-1
D: TRBD2
size: -
J: TRBJ2-1
CDR3: CNTTSGRAKDEQFF
DNA: TGCAATACGACTAGCGGGAGGGCCAAAGATGAGCAGTTCTTC

V: TRBV27
D: TRBD2
size: -
J: TRBJ2-7
CDR3: CASRTLSSGAYEQYF
DNA: TGTGCCAGCAGAACACTATCTAGCGGGGCCTACGAGCAGTACTTC

V: TRBV6-1
D: -
size: once
J: TRBJ1-5
CDR3: CTSIYGGVGNQPQHF
DNA: TGTACCAGCATCTACGGGGGTGTGGGCAATCAGCCCCAGCATTTT

V: TRBV20-1
D: -
size: -
J: TRBJ1-3
CDR3: CSARMGGIGNTIYF
DNA: TGCAGTGCTAGAATGGGAGGGATTGGAAACACCATATATTTT

V: TRBV5-4
D: -
size: -
J: TRBJ1-2
CDR3: CASSLLGDGGYTF
DNA: TGTGCCAGCAGCTTGCTGGGGGACGGTGGCTACACCTTC

V: TRBV6-2/TRBV6-3
D: -
size: few
J: TRBJ2-5
CDR3: CASSQMGPGAQETQYF
DNA: TGTGCCAGCAGTCAGATGGGACCAGGGGCCCAAGAGACCCAGTACTTC

V: TRBV19
D: -
size: few
J: TRBJ1-5
CDR3: CASSILGSGQPQHF
DNA: TGTGCCAGTAGTATTTTGGGATCTGGACAGCCCCAGCATTTT